Reported below is one TCR beta chain. Its target is unknown. Amplification used 60 Vbeta primers and 13 Jbeta primers. Original methodology: Later, some 75 million unique TCR beta chains were counted in an analysis, and about 12 million of them were shared. This table comes from immunoSEQ multiplex PCR, and its TCRdb copy is limited to in-frame clones, with some not included. From that table come the V and J calls and clone size; the DNA was used to work out D and trimming. Of 110,000 or so clones listed, roughly 70% were seen once; the top ten hold 2.9%. Nominally healthy donors were sampled, though unrecorded immune exposures were likely. The source of the sample is a study of cytomegalovirus exposure and HLA in healthy donors. Overall study findings and caveats: Most of the TCR beta V segments (in an earlier analysis) were productive either about 87% or about 30% of the time.

The length of the CDR3 is 15 residues. Trimming left V 3 bases short and J 1 base short, with 13 bases between. Looked up from germline, CDR1 is MDHEN and CDR2 is SYDVKM. Sequencing was carried out using PBMCs. V gene TRBV28 combines with J gene TRBJ2-7, with a weak D call TRBD1 (7 bases). The clonotype comes from a woman aged 40 to 55 in good health and CMV-seropositive. CDR3 in DNA: TGTGCCAGCAGTTTTGCGGGACAGCTTTCCTACGAGCAGTACTTC. Its protein is CASSFAGQLSYEQYF.